This T cell receptor (beta chain) emerged from a study of type 1 regulatory T cells. Overall study context: An in vitro protocol generated T-allo10, a Tr1-enriched, alloantigen-specific CD4 T cell product. General study points: Tr1 cells had a more restricted TCR repertoire than non-Tr1 cells.

In the case of this clonotype: What it binds is unknown.

Trimming took off 0 bases at V and 10 bases at J, with 14 bases between the two ends. CDR1 and CDR2 from the germline V gene are SGHRS and YFSETQ. CDR3 length equals 13 residues. TCRdb re-called the reads with MiXCR, one entry per CDR3 protein. The sample records tens of thousands of distinct CDR3 sequences, 62% being singletons. V usage is TRBV5-1 and J usage is TRBJ2-7, with D possibly TRBD1 on 5 matching bases. This receptor was taken from a human donor in good health. Sequencing was done on a sample of cultured non-Tr1 T cells, either the whole culture or a sorted T cell fraction (not recorded which). The CDR3 is CASSLEGVVVQYF. CDR3 coding DNA: TGCGCCAGCAGCTTGGAAGGGGTGGTAGTCCAGTACTTC.